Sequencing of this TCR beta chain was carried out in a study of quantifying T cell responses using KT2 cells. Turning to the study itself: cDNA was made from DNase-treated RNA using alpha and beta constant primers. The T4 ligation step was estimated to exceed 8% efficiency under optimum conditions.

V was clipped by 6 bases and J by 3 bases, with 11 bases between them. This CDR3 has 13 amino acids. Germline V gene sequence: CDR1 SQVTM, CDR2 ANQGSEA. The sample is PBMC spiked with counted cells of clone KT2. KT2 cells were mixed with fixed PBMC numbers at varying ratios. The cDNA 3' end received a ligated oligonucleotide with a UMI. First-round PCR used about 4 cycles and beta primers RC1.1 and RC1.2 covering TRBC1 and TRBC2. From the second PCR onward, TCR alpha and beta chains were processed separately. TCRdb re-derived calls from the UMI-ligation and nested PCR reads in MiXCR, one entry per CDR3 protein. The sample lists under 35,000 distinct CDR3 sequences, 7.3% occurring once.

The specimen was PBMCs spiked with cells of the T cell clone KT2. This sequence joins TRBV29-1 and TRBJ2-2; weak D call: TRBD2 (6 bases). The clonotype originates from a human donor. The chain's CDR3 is CSVGTPYTGELFF. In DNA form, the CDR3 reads TGCAGCGTCGGGACTCCATACACCGGGGAGCTGTTTTTT.